This TCR beta chain was identified in a study of CD8 T cells in Susac syndrome. Germline CDR1 and CDR2: LNHDA and SQIVND (reference sequence). The CDR3 consists of 14 residues. After removal of 10 bases from V and 3 bases from J, the junction contained 7 bases not matched to a gene. Blood CD8+ and CD4+ T cells underwent high-throughput TCR beta sequencing. The patients who served as multiple sclerosis controls were treatment-naive and had stable or active relapsing-remitting disease that fulfilled the revised McDonald criteria. TEMRA cells were FACS-enriched, unlike CD8+ and CD4+ T cells, which were negatively isolated. RNA in amounts of about 0.5 to 1 ug was reverse transcribed with random hexamers. Across 54 Vbeta and 13 Jbeta, TCR beta CDR3 was amplified with immunoSEQ multiplex PCR. TCRdb re-called the immunoSEQ multiplex PCR reads through MiXCR, storing one row per CDR3 protein. The sample lists about 430,000 distinct CDR3 sequences, more than 80% seen once, with roughly 0.1% in the top ten.

Sequencing was carried out using CD8+ T cells from PBMCs. The chain employs TRBV19 and TRBJ2-1; the match to TRBD2 covers 9 bases. The receptor was derived from a human donor with multiple sclerosis. The DNA of the CDR3 is TGTGCCACAGGGGTTAGCGGGGGCTACAATGAGCAGTTCTTC. Translating it yields CATGVSGGYNEQFF.